These T cell receptor beta chains were read from a single sample in a study of cytomegalovirus exposure and HLA in healthy donors. The assay was immunoSEQ multiplex PCR, and TCRdb's table has in-frame clones only and misses some. The sample consists of 60,000 to 85,000 clones, roughly 94% of them appearing once. Sample: PBMCs. Receptors were obtained from a young man in good health and CMV-seropositive. Both conserved end residues are part of each CDR3. D genes are given only for firm matches. Clone size, where shown, is once, few, many, or a class for clones that have expanded.

j_call | clone_size | d_call | v_call | cdr3_nt | cdr3_aa
TRBJ2-6 | . | . | TRBV28 | TGTGCCAGCAGTTTATACAAGGGGACTGGGGCCAACGTCCTGACTTTC | CASSLYKGTGANVLTF
TRBJ1-3 | . | . | TRBV28 | TGTGCCAGCAGTTCTAATATGCCCTCTGGAAACACCATATATTTT | CASSSNMPSGNTIYF
TRBJ2-3 | once | TRBD2 | TRBV2 | TGTGCCAGCCTACGACTAGCGGGGGCAGATACGCAGTATTTT | CASLRLAGADTQYF
TRBJ1-2 | . | . | TRBV1 | TGCACCAGCAGCCAAATGGCAGGGTTCCGCTATGGCTACACCTTC | CTSSQMAGFRYGYTF
TRBJ2-7 | . | . | TRBV4-1 | TGCGCCAGCAGCCAGGGAACAGGGGAGGTTTCCTACGAGCAGTACTTC | CASSQGTGEVSYEQYF
TRBJ2-1 | . | TRBD2 | TRBV11-2 | TGTGCCAGCAGCCCCTGGGGCGGGAGAATTTACAATGAGCAGTTCTTC | CASSPWGGRIYNEQFF
TRBJ2-7 | . | TRBD2 | TRBV10-3 | TGTGCCAGCAGTGTAGCGGGTGACTCCTACGAGCAGTACTTC | CASSVAGDSYEQYF
TRBJ2-7 | . | . | TRBV11-2 | TGTGCCAGCAGCCCCCTGAAGGGAGGCCCAAGAGTTCTCGAGCAGTACTTC | CASSPLKGGPRVLEQYF
TRBJ2-2 | . | . | TRBV5-4 | TGTGCCAGCAGCCCCTCCTTCCACACCGGGGAGCTGTTTTTT | CASSPSFHTGELFF
TRBJ2-5 | . | TRBD2 | TRBV19 | TGTGCCAGTAGTAGAGGGACTAGCGGGCCTCAAGAGACCCAGTACTTC | CASSRGTSGPQETQYF
TRBJ1-2 | . | TRBD1 | TRBV25-1 | TGTGCCAGCAGTGACCCCGGGTGGGGACAGGGAGAAGGCTACACCTTC | CASSDPGWGQGEGYTF
TRBJ1-1 | . | . | TRBV2 | TGTGCCAGTAAGACAGTCCCCAACGCTGAAGCTTTCTTT | CASKTVPNAEAFF
TRBJ2-7 | . | . | TRBV27 | TGTGCCAGCAGTTTACTAGGCTCAAGTATGGACGAGCAGTACTTC | CASSLLGSSMDEQYF
TRBJ2-7 | . | . | TRBV30 | TGTGCCTGGAGTTTGGGGGGGCCTACCTACGAGCAGTACTTC | CAWSLGGPTYEQYF
TRBJ2-1 | . | TRBD1 | TRBV5-4 | TGTGCCAGCAGCTTGGGAGGACAGGGGCTGTACAATGAGCAGTTCTTC | CASSLGGQGLYNEQFF
TRBJ2-7 | . | . | TRBV6-5 | TGTGCCAGTACCGAGGGCCTCGGCAGAGATTACGAGCAGTACTTC | CASTEGLGRDYEQYF
TRBJ2-1 | . | TRBD2 | TRBV27 | TGTGCCAGCAGTTTCCCTAGCGGGCATGAGCAGTTCTTC | CASSFPSGHEQFF
TRBJ2-7 | once | TRBD2 | TRBV6-5 | TGTGCCAGCAGCTCGGGGGGGGGAGAGCAGTACTTC | CASSSGGGEQYF
TRBJ1-4 | . | . | TRBV7-9 | TGTGCCAGCAGCTCAAATAACAGGGAGGAAAAACTGTTTTTT | CASSSNNREEKLFF
TRBJ2-2 | . | . | TRBV6-6 | TGTGCCAGCACTATGACGAACACCGGGGAGCTGTTTTTT | CASTMTNTGELFF
TRBJ2-2 | . | TRBD2 | TRBV19 | TGTGCCAGTAGTATGGGCGGGGGGACCGGGGAGCTGTTTTTT | CASSMGGGTGELFF
TRBJ2-2 | . | TRBD2 | TRBV28 | TGTGCCAGCAGTTTATGGACTAGCGGGAACACCGGGGAGCTGTTTTTT | CASSLWTSGNTGELFF
TRBJ2-7 | . | TRBD1 | TRBV28 | TGTGCCAGCAGCTCGGGACAGGGAGTGGGGGAGCAGTACTTC | CASSSGQGVGEQYF
TRBJ2-1 | . | TRBD2 | TRBV5-4 | TGTGCCAGCAGCCTATGGACTAGCGGGAGGCAGTTCTTC | CASSLWTSGRQFF
TRBJ2-7 | . | . | TRBV27 | TGTGCCAGCACCGGGGGCTACGAGCAGTACTTC | CASTGGYEQYF
TRBJ1-5 | . | TRBD1 | TRBV18 | TGTGCCAGCTCACCAGCGGGACAGGGTCCATTGGGCAATCAGCCCCAGCATTTT | CASSPAGQGPLGNQPQHF
TRBJ1-2 | . | . | TRBV5-1 | TGCGCCAGCAGCTTGGCAGGGGCCAATGGCTACACCTTC | CASSLAGANGYTF
TRBJ1-2 | . | . | TRBV19 | TGTGCCAGTAGTCCCTGGGAAGGGGAGGACTATGGCTACACCTTC | CASSPWEGEDYGYTF
TRBJ1-1 | . | TRBD1 | TRBV28 | TGTGCCAGCAGTCCCGGGACAGCCACCGTGACTGAAGCTTTCTTT | CASSPGTATVTEAFF
TRBJ2-7 | . | TRBD2 | TRBV6-1 | TGTGCCAGCAAGGCGGGAGATCGTGAGCAGTACTTC | CASKAGDREQYF
TRBJ1-1 | . | . | TRBV6-5 | TGTGCCAGCAGTTACTCGGGCAGGGAAAACACTGAAGCTTTCTTT | CASSYSGRENTEAFF
TRBJ2-5 | . | . | TRBV5-4 | TGTGCCAGCAGCTGGGACCTAGCGAGCCAAGAGACCCAGTACTTC | CASSWDLASQETQYF